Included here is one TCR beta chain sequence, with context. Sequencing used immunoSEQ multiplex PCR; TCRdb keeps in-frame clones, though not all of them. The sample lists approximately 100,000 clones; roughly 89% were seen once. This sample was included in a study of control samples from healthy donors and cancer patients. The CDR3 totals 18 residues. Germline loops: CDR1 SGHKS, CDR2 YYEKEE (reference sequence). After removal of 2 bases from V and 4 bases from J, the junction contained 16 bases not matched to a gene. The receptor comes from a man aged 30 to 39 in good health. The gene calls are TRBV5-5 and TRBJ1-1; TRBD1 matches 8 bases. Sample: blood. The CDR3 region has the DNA TGTGCCAGCAGCTTCCCGGACAGGGATGCGACTAGAAGCACTGAAGCTTTCTTT. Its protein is CASSFPDRDATRSTEAFF. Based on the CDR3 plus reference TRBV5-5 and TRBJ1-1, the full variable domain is DAGVTQSPTHLIKTRGQQVTLRCSPISGHKSVSWYQQVLGQGPQFIFQYYEKEERGRGNFPDRFSARQFPNYSSELNVNALLLGDSALYLCASSFPDRDATRSTEAFFGQGTRLTVV.